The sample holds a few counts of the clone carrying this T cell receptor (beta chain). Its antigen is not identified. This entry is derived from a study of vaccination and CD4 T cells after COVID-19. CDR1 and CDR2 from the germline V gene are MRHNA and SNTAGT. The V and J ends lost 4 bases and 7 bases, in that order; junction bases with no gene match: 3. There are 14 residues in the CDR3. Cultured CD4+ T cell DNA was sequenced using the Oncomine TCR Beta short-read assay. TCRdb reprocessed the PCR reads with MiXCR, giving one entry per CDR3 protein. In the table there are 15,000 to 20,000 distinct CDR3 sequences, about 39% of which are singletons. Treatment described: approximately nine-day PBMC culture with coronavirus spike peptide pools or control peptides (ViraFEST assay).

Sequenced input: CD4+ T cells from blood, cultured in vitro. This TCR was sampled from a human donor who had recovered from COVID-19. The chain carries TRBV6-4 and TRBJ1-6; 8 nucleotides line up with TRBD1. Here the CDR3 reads CASSAQGANSPLHF. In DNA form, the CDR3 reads TGTGCCAGCAGTGCTCAGGGGGCAAATTCACCCCTCCACTTT.